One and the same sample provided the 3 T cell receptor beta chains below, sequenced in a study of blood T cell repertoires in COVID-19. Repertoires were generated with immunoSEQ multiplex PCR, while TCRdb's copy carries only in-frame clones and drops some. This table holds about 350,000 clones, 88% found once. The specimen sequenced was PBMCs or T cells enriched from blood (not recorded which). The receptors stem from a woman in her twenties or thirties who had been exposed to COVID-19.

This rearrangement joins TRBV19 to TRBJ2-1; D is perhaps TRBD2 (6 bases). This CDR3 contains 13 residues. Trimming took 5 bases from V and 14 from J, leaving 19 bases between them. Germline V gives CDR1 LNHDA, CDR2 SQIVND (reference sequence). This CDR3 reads CASSGSGLWGEFF. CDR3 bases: TGTGCCAGTAGTGGCTCGGGACTTTGGGGGGAGTTCTTC.

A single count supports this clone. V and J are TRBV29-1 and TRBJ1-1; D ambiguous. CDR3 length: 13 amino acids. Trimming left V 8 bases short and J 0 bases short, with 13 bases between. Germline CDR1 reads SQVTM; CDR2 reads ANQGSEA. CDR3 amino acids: CSLGGSMNTEAFF. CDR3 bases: TGCAGCCTCGGCGGGAGCATGAACACTGAAGCTTTCTTT.

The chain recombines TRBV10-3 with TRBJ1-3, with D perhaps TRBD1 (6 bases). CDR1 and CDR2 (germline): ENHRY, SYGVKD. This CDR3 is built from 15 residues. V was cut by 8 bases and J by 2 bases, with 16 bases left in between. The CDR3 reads CAIGEQGFAGNTIYF. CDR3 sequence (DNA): TGTGCCATCGGAGAACAGGGTTTTGCTGGAAACACCATATATTTT.